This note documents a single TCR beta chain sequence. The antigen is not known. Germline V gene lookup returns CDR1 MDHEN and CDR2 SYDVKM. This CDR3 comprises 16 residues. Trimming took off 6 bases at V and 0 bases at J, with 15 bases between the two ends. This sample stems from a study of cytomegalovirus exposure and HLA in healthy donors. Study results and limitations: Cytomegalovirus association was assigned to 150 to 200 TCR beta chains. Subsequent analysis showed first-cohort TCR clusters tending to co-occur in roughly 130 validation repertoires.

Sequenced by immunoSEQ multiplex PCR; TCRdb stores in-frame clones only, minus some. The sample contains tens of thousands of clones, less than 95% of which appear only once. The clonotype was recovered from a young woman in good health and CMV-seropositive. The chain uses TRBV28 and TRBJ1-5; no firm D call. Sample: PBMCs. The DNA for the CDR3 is TGTGCCAGCAGCACCTCCGGGAGTTATAGCAATCAGCCCCAGCATTTT. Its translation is CASSTSGSYSNQPQHF.